This passage covers 27 T cell receptor beta chains from one sample sequenced in a study of blood T cells in healthy people across ages. Primers used in a second PCR of roughly 7 to 12 cycles were a sample-barcoded 5' primer and a J-beta primer mix. TCRdb analysed the 5' RACE reads with MiXCR anew, one entry per CDR3 protein. The sample yields 1,500,000 or so distinct CDR3 sequences, approximately 39% seen once. Sequencing was performed on blood. The receptors here all came from a woman under 30 in good health.

V is TRBV9 and J is TRBJ2-1, with D perhaps assigned TRBD1 or TRBD2 (5 bases each). Trimming took off 3 bases at V and 4 bases at J, with 14 bases between the two ends. In germline, CDR1 is SGDLS, CDR2 YYNGEE. There are 15 residues in the CDR3. CDR3 protein: CASSAGTAAYNEQFF. The CDR3 nucleotides read TGTGCCAGCAGCGCCGGGACGGCAGCGTACAATGAGCAGTTCTTC.

V is TRBV5-1 and J is TRBJ1-6, with D uncertain. The CDR3 is 17 amino acids. Looked up from germline, CDR1 is SGHRS and CDR2 is YFSETQ. The ends were cut back, 0 bases at V and 0 bases at J, with 10 bases in the middle. CDR3 in amino acids: CASSLDPVSSYNSPLHF. In nucleotides, the CDR3 is TGCGCCAGCAGCTTGGATCCAGTTAGCTCCTATAATTCACCCCTCCACTTT. Combining the CDR3 with reference TRBV5-1 and TRBJ1-6 gives the whole variable domain KAGVTQTPRYLIKTRGQQVTLSCSPISGHRSVSWYQQTPGQGLQFLFEYFSETQRNKGNFPGRFSGRQFSNSRSEMNVSTLELGDSALYLCASSLDPVSSYNSPLHFGNGTRLTVT.

CDR3 coding DNA: TGTGCCAGCAGTTTAGTCTGGGACAGGGGGCAAAATGAGCAGTTCTTC. This gives the protein CASSLVWDRGQNEQFF. J is TRBJ2-1 and V is TRBV12-3 or TRBV12-4; 12 nucleotides line up with TRBD1. V gave up 1 base and J gave up 7 bases; unmatched junction bases: 5. The CDR3 covers 16 residues.

Concerning this clonotype itself: This may stem from a read error, because a much larger clone lies one nucleotide away. The rearrangement joins TRBV6-5 to TRBJ1-2; 9 positions agree with TRBD1. Trimming cost V 7 bases and J 4 bases; bases outside gene matches: 16. The CDR3 length is 17 residues. Looked up from germline, CDR1 is MNHEY and CDR2 is SVGAGI. The CDR3 DNA reads TGTGCCAGCACCCATGGGACAGGGCCTTCGACTGTCTATGGCTACACCTTC. This encodes CASTHGTGPSTVYGYTF.

This chain connects TRBV20-1 to TRBJ2-1; D might be TRBD1 or TRBD2, each matching 5 bases. With the DNA end fitting TRBJ2-7 better, the J assignment may be wrong. Germline V gene lookup returns CDR1 DFQATT and CDR2 SNEGSKA (reference sequence). This CDR3 spans 12 amino acids. CDR3 bases: TGCAGTGCAGGGGACGTCAACAATGAGCAGTACTTC. Translation: CSAGDVNNEQYF.

V is TRBV2 and J is TRBJ2-3, with D uncertain. Per germline, CDR1 SNHLY and CDR2 FYNNEI. V dropped 7 bases and J dropped 5 bases, with 13 bases sitting between them. The length of the CDR3 is 13 residues. DNA of the CDR3: TGTGCCAGCACCCGGGCCTTGGGAGATACGCAGTATTTT. Translation gives CASTRALGDTQYF.

This clonotype was counted between two and nine times. J is TRBJ2-1 and V is TRBV7-8; tentatively, D is TRBD2 (7 bases). The CDR3 totals 16 residues. Germline CDR1 and CDR2: SGHVS and FQNEAQ. Trimming cost V 1 base and J 2 bases, with 12 bases left between them. The CDR3 bases are TGTGCCAGCAGCTTAGTAAGGGGGACTACCTACAATGAGCAGTTCTTC. As protein: CASSLVRGTTYNEQFF.

V usage is TRBV7-9 and J usage is TRBJ1-1, with 10 positions matching TRBD1. The CDR3 has 14 residues. Germline lookup yields CDR1 SEHNR and CDR2 FQNEAQ (reference sequence). Losses at the gene ends were 3 bases for V and 10 bases for J; bases not matched to a gene: 8. CDR3 region: CASSFSDRGRTAFF. The CDR3 region has the DNA TGTGCCAGCAGCTTTAGCGACAGGGGGCGCACAGCTTTCTTT.

This clonotype showed up just a few times. The gene calls are TRBV20-1 and TRBJ1-5; TRBD1 is a possible D gene (6 bases). The germline gives CDR1 DFQATT, CDR2 SNEGSKA (reference sequence). CDR3 length: 15 residues. Deletions cut 0 bases from V and 0 bases from J, with 9 bases between. CDR3: CSAREGQSSNQPQHF. In nucleotides, the CDR3 is TGCAGTGCTAGAGAGGGACAATCTAGCAATCAGCCCCAGCATTTT.

In its sample, this clonotype was seen a few times. The gene calls are TRBV6-2 or TRBV6-3 and TRBJ2-7; 7 nucleotides agree with TRBD1. The CDR3 extends over 15 amino acids. The germline CDR1 and CDR2 sequences are MNHEY and SVGEGT. The V segment lost 5 bases and the J segment 0 bases; nucleotides outside the gene matches: 7. The DNA of the CDR3 is TGTGCCAGCAGTCGGGACAGACTAAGCTCCTACGAGCAGTACTTC. It specifies CASSRDRLSSYEQYF.

The rearrangement uses TRBV7-9 and TRBJ1-1; D not resolved. V lost 1 base to trimming and J lost 0 bases, with 18 bases between them. This CDR3 is built from 18 residues. Germline CDR1 reads SEHNR; CDR2 reads FQNEAQ (reference sequence). The CDR3 sequence: CASSLDLIGRPMNTEAFF. For the CDR3, the DNA is TGTGCCAGCAGCTTAGATTTAATTGGTCGCCCCATGAACACTGAAGCTTTCTTT.

The chain couples TRBV6-5 to TRBJ2-7; D perhaps matches TRBD2 (6 bases). CDR1 MNHEY and CDR2 SVGAGI come from the germline V gene. V lost 2 bases and J lost 6, with 14 bases in between. This CDR3 comprises 14 residues. As DNA, the CDR3 is TGTGCCAGCAGTTACGGAGGGGATCGCTCCGAGCAGTACTTC. It yields the protein CASSYGGDRSEQYF.

The gene calls are TRBV5-6 and TRBJ2-5; D is undetermined. The CDR3 extends over 12 amino acids. The ends were cut back, 3 bases at V and 7 bases at J, with 10 bases in the middle. CDR1 and CDR2 (germline): SGHDT, YYEEEE. The CDR3 DNA follows: TGTGCCAGCAGCTCGTCCTTCGCGACCCAGTACTTC. Translating gives CASSSSFATQYF.

This clonotype was seen more than once but under ten times. The chain is built from TRBV12-5 and TRBJ2-7; D is undetermined. The V end was cut by 1 base, the J end by 3 bases, with 7 bases between. The CDR3 sequence is 13 residues long. Looked up from germline, CDR1 is LGHNT and CDR2 is FRNRAP. CDR3 in amino acids: CASGLDSNYEQYF. Written as DNA, the CDR3 is TGTGCTAGTGGTTTGGACAGTAACTACGAGCAGTACTTC.

This clonotype was picked up a small number of times. The chain combines TRBV7-8 with TRBJ2-5; D remains unclear. Trimming took 4 bases from V and 11 from J, leaving 14 bases between them. This CDR3 is built from 12 residues. Germline CDR1 SGHVS, CDR2 FQNEAQ. CDR3 protein: CASSSQRNEQYF. The CDR3 nucleotides are TGTGCCAGCAGCTCCCAGCGCAATGAGCAGTACTTC.

The chain carries TRBV5-1 and TRBJ2-5; D possibly corresponds to TRBD2 (5 bases). The V end lost 5 bases, the J end lost 3 bases, and 11 bases lay between the germline ends. CDR3 length: 13 amino acids. Germline V gene data show CDR1 as SGHRS and CDR2 as YFSETQ. CDR3 region: CASSALVKETQYF. CDR3 DNA sequence: TGCGCCAGCAGTGCACTAGTAAAAGAGACCCAGTACTTC.

The genes are TRBV7-2 and TRBJ2-3; TRBD1 or TRBD2 may be the D gene (5 bases each). In germline, CDR1 is SGHTA, CDR2 FQGNSA. With 5 bases removed from V and 4 bases from J, the gap between germline ends came to 19 bases. CDR3 length equals 16 residues. CDR3 loop: CASSPSGRFFPDTQYF. CDR3 bases: TGTGCCAGCAGCCCATCGGGACGGTTTTTCCCAGATACGCAGTATTTT.

The CDR3, as DNA: TGCGCCAGCAGCCAAGATGGGCTCGGGGGTATGGAGACCCAGTACTTC. It specifies CASSQDGLGGMETQYF. The gene calls are TRBV4-3 and TRBJ2-7; TRBD2 is a possible D gene (6 bases). The end of the DNA aligns better with TRBJ2-5, so the J call may be wrong. CDR1 and CDR2 from the germline V gene are LGHNA and YSLEER. This CDR3 is 16 amino acids long.

V is TRBV12-3 or TRBV12-4 and J is TRBJ2-1; D is undetermined. The CDR3 is 16 residues long. The V gene lost 0 bases and the J gene lost 2 bases, with 11 bases spanning the gap. In DNA, the CDR3 is TGTGCCAGCAGTTTAGCTAGGGCCGGCCCCTACAATGAGCAGTTCTTC. It codes for CASSLARAGPYNEQFF.

The chain employs TRBV12-3 or TRBV12-4 and TRBJ1-2; D may be TRBD1 (5 bases). Trimming took 2 bases from V and 3 from J, leaving 19 bases between them. This CDR3 has 17 amino acids. CDR3 coding DNA: TGTGCCAGCAGTTTAAGGGGCTCCCCGGGGCCCTACTATGGCTACACCTTC. It specifies CASSLRGSPGPYYGYTF.

CDR3 nucleotides: TGTGCCAGCAGCTCGGACAGGGAGACCTACGAGCAGTACTTC. It is translated as CASSSDRETYEQYF. This rearrangement joins TRBV7-9 to TRBJ2-5; 8 nucleotides agree with TRBD1. TRBJ2-7 explains the end of the DNA better; the J call may be wrong. The germline V gene encodes CDR1 SEHNR and CDR2 FQNEAQ (reference sequence). The CDR3 sequence is 14 residues long.

This clonotype was counted only a few times. CDR3 coding DNA: TGCAGTGCTAGGGAGACCCCCTCGGGCTCCTACGAGCAGTACTTC. This translates into CSARETPSGSYEQYF. The rearrangement uses TRBV20-1 and TRBJ2-7, with D uncertain. Germline loops: CDR1 DFQATT, CDR2 SNEGSKA (reference sequence). The CDR3 consists of 15 residues. Trimming cost V 3 bases and J 0 bases, with 15 bases left between them.

This chain links TRBV20-1 with TRBJ2-3, with TRBD2 matching over 10 bases. The length of the CDR3 is 16 residues. V dropped 0 bases and J dropped 5; count of bases not matched to a gene: 8. CDR1 is DFQATT and CDR2 is SNEGSKA in the germline V gene (reference sequence). The CDR3 loop is CSARDRKRGGGDTQYF. Here the CDR3 DNA reads TGCAGTGCTAGAGATAGGAAGCGGGGGGGCGGAGATACGCAGTATTTT.

The CDR3 reads CASGLVRAEAGELFF. The CDR3 coding sequence is TGTGCTAGTGGTTTGGTACGAGCTGAGGCCGGGGAGCTGTTTTTT. The V gene is TRBV12-5, the J gene TRBJ2-2; D is ambiguous. Trimming took off 0 bases at V and 6 bases at J, with 11 bases between the two ends. The CDR3 loop spans 15 amino acids. The germline V gene encodes CDR1 LGHNT and CDR2 FRNRAP.

This clonotype was seen more than once but under ten times. This chain joins TRBV6-5 and TRBJ2-1, with D uncertain. V was clipped by 4 bases and J by 6 bases, with 13 bases between them. The CDR3 is made up of 14 amino acids. Germline V gene data show CDR1 as MNHEY and CDR2 as SVGAGI. The CDR3 here is CASSSRWAVNEQFF. The CDR3 nucleotides read TGTGCCAGCAGTTCCCGGTGGGCAGTCAATGAGCAGTTCTTC.

V gene TRBV11-2 combines with J gene TRBJ2-7; no clear D. This CDR3 contains 12 residues. Between the trimmed V and J ends, which lost 1 base and 8 bases, there was a span of 9 bases. Germline V gene data show CDR1 as SGHAT and CDR2 as FQNNGV. For the CDR3, the DNA is TGTGCCAGCAGCTTAGCGACTGGCCAGCAGTACTTC. Translating it yields CASSLATGQQYF.

The chain is built from TRBV20-1 and TRBJ2-5, with TRBD1 as a possible D gene (5 bases). Trimming took 3 bases from V and 11 from J, leaving 16 bases between them. CDR1 DFQATT and CDR2 SNEGSKA come from the germline V gene (reference sequence). This CDR3 spans 12 amino acids. The CDR3 region is CSARAGFDEQYF. CDR3 coding DNA: TGCAGTGCTAGGGCAGGGTTTGATGAGCAGTACTTC.